This T cell receptor (beta chain) was sequenced during a study of blood T cell repertoires in COVID-19. For the study at large: From the United States, Italy and Spain came samples of acute and convalescent COVID-19. PBMCs, B-cell-depleted T cells, or T cells provided the cDNA or gDNA that made up the material.

CDR3 length: 15 amino acids. J gave up 5 bases and V 2 bases, and 6 bases lay outside the gene matches. Per the germline V gene, CDR1 is SGHNT and CDR2 is YENEEA. This clone was observed a single time. In the authors' methods: Estimates of nucleated cell counts were drawn from the amplification of reference gene primers. Method: immunoSEQ multiplex PCR; TCRdb's copy keeps in-frame clones and lacks some. That table furnishes V, J and clone size, whereas the DNA furnished D and trimming. The data contain roughly 51,000 clones, about 90% of them singletons. The sequenced sample was peripheral blood. V usage is TRBV11-3 and J usage is TRBJ2-1; 7 positions agree with TRBD2. The clonotype originates from a woman aged 60-70 years with active or convalescent COVID-19. The CDR3: CASSLNGGRHNEQFF. The CDR3 nucleotides read TGTGCCAGCAGCTTAAATGGCGGGAGACACAATGAGCAGTTCTTC.